This entry concerns a single T cell receptor beta chain. Which antigen it targets is not known. The sample holds no much larger clone one base away, and base qualities are not on file. This sample is drawn from a study of T cell changes during pregnancy in multiple sclerosis (dated by TCRdb to between 2019 and 2020). Study-level background: Changes in the T cell repertoire over the course of pregnancy were examined in this study in women with multiple sclerosis.

Libraries were prepared through the immunoSEQ multiplex PCR assay. Not all clones reach the TCRdb copy of this immuneACCESS table, which keeps in-frame sequences only. Checked studies attribute under half of the gap to unresolved V genes and leave the rest unexplained. The sample table contains under 120,000 clones; only one count was recorded for about nine tenths of them. The ten largest clones take up 3.5% of the sample. Here the sequenced sample was peripheral blood, taken after pregnancy. The origin of this receptor is a female donor with multiple sclerosis, enrolled in a pregnancy study.

The CDR3 has the sequence CAWREVATEAFF. The DNA sequence is TGTGCCTGGAGGGAGGTAGCGACTGAAGCTTTCTTT. The chain was built from TRBV30 and TRBJ1-1; the D gene remains uncertain. At the junction V is shortened by 3 bases and J by 5 bases, with 10 bases in between. For CDR1 and CDR2, the germline V gene (reference sequence) lists GTSNPN and SVGIG. The CDR3 contains 12 residues, cysteine and phenylalanine counted. This entry keeps only the CDR3 DNA: 36 bases, framed from base 1.